This T cell receptor (beta chain) comes out of a study of cytomegalovirus exposure and HLA in healthy donors (dated 2017 in TCRdb). For the study in its entirety: An earlier analysis of roughly 570 of the donors reported 276 Gb of sequence data and approximately 120 million unique TCR beta sequences obtained from about 200 million T cells. An early release covering roughly 580 HLA-typed donors comprised roughly 300 gigabases of sequencing data and approximately 80 million unique TCR sequences. A later genetic analysis took genome-wide SNP genotypes for about 55% of the 666 donors and used that subset as a discovery cohort. Donor age, sex, ethnicity and CMV serostatus were collected together with the repertoire data. The study aimed to test whether signatures of past pathogen exposure could be identified by cataloging public T cell receptors. Both class I and class II loci were covered by HLA typing, at four-digit resolution. Using immunosequencing, the study profiled T cell repertoires from roughly 650 subjects and related those repertoires to cytomegalovirus serostatus. Across under 500 genotyped donors of the cohort, an average of about 220,000 unique TCR beta nucleotide sequences per donor were sequenced, and about a sixth of those sequences were non-productive. A handful of DR-DQ haplotypes were treated as single units for association and clustering because of strong linkage in the cohort. The number of typed donors differed by locus: roughly 620-640 for A, B, C, DRB1 and DQB1; 522 for DQA1; 606 for DPA1; and around 470 for DPB1. Among the roughly 400 genotyped donors, around 79% belonged to the genetic ancestry cluster associated with self-reported Caucasian donors. In an earlier analysis of roughly 580 of the donors, high-throughput TCR beta sequencing was used to judge whether each TCR beta V gene segment behaved as functional or pseudogenic. To study patterns of TCR occurrence, a later analysis re-analyzed previously published TCR beta repertoires from just over 650 donors and added high-resolution HLA genotyping. The study combined high-throughput TCR immunosequencing, statistical association of individual TCRs with disease status, and machine learning to predict cytomegalovirus infection status. All discovery cohort repertoires had been generated using a single sequencing platform. Besides the first cohort of hundreds of subjects, a separate validation cohort made up of 120 different subjects was used. Rather than using new phenotypic data, the later analysis identified candidate immune exposures from TCR beta sequences and from how often those sequences occurred across donors. Beyond this particular receptor, the publication reports: The presence/absence analyses assumed that sequencing depth was roughly uniform across donors, and that assumption may not be true. According to a later analysis, most CMV-associated TCR beta chains appeared to be HLA-restricted, and the HLA associations seemed to be driven largely by CMV exposure. In a later analysis, TCR association rates were found to vary across HLA loci, with the most associated TCRs seen for DRB1 alleles and the fewest for HLA-C alleles. Compared with the 666-donor mean, donors in an Asian-associated ancestry cluster had fewer N-insertions in productive TCRs, according to a later genetic analysis. The study listed 150 to 200 TCR beta chains as associated with cytomegalovirus. Most TCR sequences were seen in very few donors, while some public TCRs were found in many individuals. In a later analysis, about 17,000 TCR beta sequences were associated with specific HLA alleles at a false discovery rate of 0.05. According to the authors, the approach could potentially be generalized to other disease states and immunological phenotypes. The 87-base-pair reads could not distinguish some IMGT-functional V segments, including TRBV6-2 and TRBV6-3, so those segments were excluded. Compared with equally common non-associated chains, HLA-associated TCR beta chains in a later analysis were more clonally expanded and had lower generation probabilities. The classifier was reported to diagnose cytomegalovirus status with high specificity and sensitivity in both the original and validation cohorts. An association between a missense DCLRE1C variant and V-gene and J-gene trimming of TCR beta chains was found in a later genetic analysis and replicated in an independent cohort. A further reported finding was that TCR beta sequences accurately predicted the HLA-A and HLA-B alleles for most subjects in the first cohort. A later analysis reported that several top co-occurrence clusters appeared linked to parvovirus B19, influenza, CMV and Epstein-Barr virus. Correlated functional status among segregating V segments might reflect linkage disequilibrium, but an unknown experimental factor could not be ruled out. About 17 rarely observed V segments, including chromosome 9 orphons, were excluded from the earlier analysis of approximately 500 of the donors because counts were too low. A group of highly shared sequence variants was considered likely to be a technical artifact of the sequencing pipeline. Because HLA typing was unavailable for some donors at each locus, only the typed subset was used in association tests. An earlier analysis of approximately 540 of the donors showed that most TCR beta V segments appeared in productive rearrangements either about 87% or about 30% of the time, which broadly matched IMGT annotations. For the cohort, immune exposure information was limited to CMV serostatus. In vitro tests confirmed that a few of the cytomegalovirus-associated TCR beta chains recognize cytomegalovirus antigens. Strong co-occurrence of HLA alleles, especially DR and DQ, made assigning TCR associations to individual alleles difficult. Only TCR beta chains were sequenced in this cohort, and the absence of alpha or paired-chain data limited detectable features.

The cohort was made up of 666 healthy bone marrow donors. At the time of sampling, every cohort member was nominally healthy, though immune exposures that went unrecorded were likely present. The donor was CMV seropositive and was included in the group of 250 to 300 seropositive cohort members. A peripheral blood sample was provided by each donor, and peripheral blood mononuclear cells were used for TCR beta sequencing. The Qiagen DNeasy Blood Extraction Kit was used to extract genomic DNA from the blood cell samples. In regard to this clone: Its recognized antigen is unknown. No clone much larger than this one lies a single base away; base qualities are absent.

Libraries were prepared through the immunoSEQ multiplex PCR assay. For the multiplex PCR, a mixture combining 60 forward primers for TCR Vbeta segments and 13 reverse primers for TCR Jbeta segments was used. The CDR3 region of rearranged TCR beta genes was amplified from genomic DNA with a multiplex PCR assay. Amplified TCR beta libraries were sequenced as 87-base-pair reads on the Illumina HiSeq System. Per the source publication's procedure: A later analysis counted approximately 76 million unique TCR beta chains across the 666 repertoires, and roughly 11 million of these chains were shared by at least two donors. A nearest-neighbor algorithm error-corrected the raw reads and collapsed the reads into unique sequences, merging closely related sequences to remove PCR and sequencing errors. Alignment of CDR3 sequences to IMGT reference sequences was used to assign V, D and J gene segments. For a sequence to be retained, a match of at least six nucleotides to both a V gene segment and a J gene segment was required. A rearrangement counted as productive if the CDR3 had no stop codons and remained in frame with V and J, and every other rearrangement counted as non-productive. CDR3 was defined according to IMGT convention as the region running from the second conserved V-encoded cysteine to the conserved J-encoded phenylalanine. In an earlier analysis of roughly 610 of the donors, sequences lacking an unambiguous match to a single V gene segment were excluded. In an earlier analysis of approximately 560 of the donors, a V segment was called functional when productive rearrangements were above 56.7%, and segregating when the standard deviation between donors exceeded 5%. A statistical classification framework was built for diagnosing cytomegalovirus status from the catalog of TCR beta chain sequences. In a later analysis, TCR nucleotide sequences were compared against IMGT/GENE-DB human TR gene sequences so that V and J genes could be assigned. The TCRdist pipeline was used in a later analysis to assign CDR3 sequences and most-parsimonious VDJ recombination scenarios. In a later analysis, every TCR beta chain was defined by the combination of its CDR3 amino acid sequence and its V-gene family, and reads without a unique V-gene family were dropped. In a later analysis, around 600 highly shared, low-generation-probability nucleotide sequences were removed to address suspected cross-contamination and a sequencing artifact. In a later analysis, a clonal expansion index was calculated for each public chain from normalized within-repertoire ranks of inferred template counts. In a later analysis, generation probabilities were computed with a VDJ recombination model fitted to out-of-frame rearrangements, and the resulting probabilities were checked against IGoR. Hypergeometric tests were used in a later analysis to score TCR-TCR, TCR-HLA and TCR-CMV co-occurrence, with a repertoire-size bias correction applied to the TCR pairs. A later analysis estimated false discovery rates by permuting HLA or CMV assignments 20 times. In a later analysis, co-occurring TCRs were grouped with DBSCAN, and TCRdist sequence similarity was added when clustering was performed within HLA-allele-positive subsets. For co-occurrence clustering, repertoires with fewer than 30,000 or more than 120,000 public chains were excluded, along with roughly 5 repertoires with anomalous nucleotide sharing. TCRdb mirrors the immuneACCESS table, restricted to in-frame sequences. Some clones are absent from its copies; in checked studies, under half trace to an unresolved V gene, and the reason for the others is unknown. V, J and clone size reflect that table, while D and trimming were determined from the DNA. The table for this sample lists roughly 150,000 clones; around 86% of them were counted only once. Clones ranked in the top ten supply around 4.1% of the sample.

As encoded in the germline V gene, CDR1 is SGHRS while CDR2 is YFSETQ. The V end gives up 3 bases and the J end 0 bases, leaving 1 base in the junction not matched to a gene. Including the terminal cysteine and phenylalanine, the CDR3 comprises 16 residues. Only the CDR3 portion is preserved as DNA: 48 bases, with reading frame beginning at the first base. Sequencing was carried out using PBMCs. Recombination linked TRBV5-1 to TRBJ2-5, and TRBD2 aligns with 14 junction nucleotides. The receptor was derived from a man aged 50-60 years in good health and CMV-seropositive. The DNA sequence reads TGCGCCAGCAGCTGGACTAGCGGGGGGTACCAAGAGACCCAGTACTTC. This sequence encodes CASSWTSGGYQETQYF. The entire variable domain, with the stretches around the CDR3 drawn from the reference TRBV5-1 and TRBJ2-5 proteins, is KAGVTQTPRYLIKTRGQQVTLSCSPISGHRSVSWYQQTPGQGLQFLFEYFSETQRNKGNFPGRFSGRQFSNSRSEMNVSTLELGDSALYLCASSWTSGGYQETQYFGPGTRLLVL.